The next 26 T cell receptor beta chains were all read from a single sample in a study of blood T cell repertoires in COVID-19. Sequenced by immunoSEQ multiplex PCR; TCRdb stores in-frame clones only, minus some. The sample has 250,000 to 400,000 clones; around nine tenths are singletons. Sequenced material: PBMCs or T cells enriched from blood (not recorded which). These receptors all stem from a man aged 55 to 69 who had recovered from COVID-19.

The V gene is TRBV15, the J gene TRBJ1-3, with D maybe TRBD1 (5 bases). CDR3 length equals 16 residues. V gave up 0 bases and J gave up 4 bases, with 13 bases separating them. CDR1 and CDR2 from the germline V gene are LNHNV and YYDKDF (reference sequence). CDR3 nucleotide sequence: TGTGCCACCAGCAGAGAGGCCGCAGGGCTCGGAAACACCATATATTTT. Protein sequence: CATSREAAGLGNTIYF. The whole variable domain, filled in from reference TRBV15 and TRBJ1-3, reads DAMVIQNPRYQVTQFGKPVTLSCSQTLNHNVMYWYQQKSSQAPKLLFHYYDKDFNNEADTPDNFQSRRPNTSFCFLDIRSPGLGDTAMYLCATSREAAGLGNTIYFGEGSWLTVV.

This rearrangement joins TRBV3-1 (or the pseudogene TRBV3-2) to TRBJ2-2; 11 bases are shared with TRBD2. Germline V lookup: CDR1 LGHDT, CDR2 YNNKEL (reference sequence). The CDR3 is 16 amino acids. After removal of 3 bases from V and 3 bases from J, the junction contained 3 bases not matched to a gene. CDR3 sequence: CASSQKLAGDTGELFF. In DNA form, the CDR3 reads TGTGCCAGCAGCCAGAAACTAGCGGGAGACACCGGGGAGCTGTTTTTT.

The rearrangement joins TRBV4-2 to TRBJ1-2; 8 bases line up with TRBD1. CDR1 and CDR2 from the germline V gene are LGHNA and YNFKEQ. The CDR3 is made up of 17 amino acids. With 4 bases clipped from V and 2 bases from J, the junction kept 12 bases outside the gene matches. CDR3 sequence reads: CASSPQAGGGGNYGYTF. The CDR3 nucleotides read TGTGCCAGCAGCCCTCAGGCAGGGGGCGGCGGGAACTATGGCTACACCTTC.

V usage is TRBV2 and J usage is TRBJ1-2; maybe TRBD1 (6 bases). Looked up from germline, CDR1 is SNHLY and CDR2 is FYNNEI. The V and J ends lost 9 bases and 5 bases respectively, with 13 bases between them. This CDR3 is 12 amino acids long. CDR3 sequence (DNA): TGTGCCAGTATGGACAGTAATTATGGCTACACCTTC. Translated: CASMDSNYGYTF. Drawing the rest from reference TRBV2 and TRBJ1-2, the complete variable domain is EPEVTQTPSHQVTQMGQEVILRCVPISNHLYFYWYRQILGQKVEFLVSFYNNEISEKSEIFDDQFSVERPDGSNFTLKIRSTKLEDSAMYFCASMDSNYGYTFGSGTRLTVV.

This chain connects TRBV25-1 to TRBJ2-1; maybe TRBD1 (8 bases). CDR3 length: 14 residues. CDR1 is MGHDK, CDR2 SYGVNS, per germline. V was cut by 4 bases and J by 5 bases, with 12 bases left in between. As DNA, the CDR3 is TGTGCCAGCAGTGGAACAGGGGGGGACAATGAGCAGTTCTTC. As protein: CASSGTGGDNEQFF.

The genes are TRBV3-1 (or the pseudogene TRBV3-2) and TRBJ2-5; the match to TRBD2 covers 11 bases. Germline lookup yields CDR1 LGHDT and CDR2 YNNKEL (reference sequence). The CDR3 is made up of 15 amino acids. With 4 bases clipped from V and 2 bases from J, the junction kept 3 bases outside the gene matches. The CDR3 DNA reads TGTGCCAGCAGCCCGGGACTAGCGGTACAAGAGACCCAGTACTTC. Its translation is CASSPGLAVQETQYF.

The rearrangement uses TRBV29-1 and TRBJ2-1; 8 bases align to TRBD1. V was pared by 1 base and J by 0 bases, with 8 bases of the junction left unmatched. Germline lookup yields CDR1 SQVTM and CDR2 ANQGSEA. The CDR3 has 17 residues. This chain's CDR3 is CSVEGSTGGFSYNEQFF. The CDR3 DNA follows: TGCAGCGTTGAAGGTTCCACAGGGGGGTTCTCCTACAATGAGCAGTTCTTC.

The chain is built from TRBV20-1 and TRBJ2-7; unclear D gene. CDR1 and CDR2 from the germline V gene are DFQATT and SNEGSKA (reference sequence). With 5 bases removed from V and 3 bases from J, the gap between germline ends came to 8 bases. CDR3 length: 11 residues. The CDR3 is CSAERSYEQYF. In nucleotides, the CDR3 is TGCAGTGCTGAAAGGAGCTACGAGCAGTACTTC.

This chain uses TRBV2 with TRBJ2-1; TRBD1 aligns across 11 bases. V lost 8 bases, J lost 4 bases, and 7 bases stayed unmatched. Germline V gene lookup returns CDR1 SNHLY and CDR2 FYNNEI. CDR3 length equals 15 residues. The CDR3: CASHVGTGGYNEQFF. In DNA form, the CDR3 reads TGTGCCAGCCACGTCGGGACAGGGGGGTACAATGAGCAGTTCTTC.

The chain uses TRBV4-1 and TRBJ1-2, with TRBD1 matching over 8 bases. This CDR3 spans 17 amino acids. Germline V gene lookup returns CDR1 MGHRA and CDR2 YSYEKL. The J segment lost 1 base and the V segment lost 2 bases, leaving 9 bases of the junction unmatched. The CDR3 DNA is TGCGCCAGCAGCCAAAGCGACAGGGGAGGGCTTAACTATGGCTACACCTTC. It translates to CASSQSDRGGLNYGYTF.

Notes on this clone: The junction does not match germline at one end; this may be a read error. The chain has TRBV7-2 and TRBJ1-1; D gene ambiguous. The CDR3 is 12 amino acids. Germline V gene data show CDR1 as SGHTA and CDR2 as FQGNSA. Here the CDR3 DNA reads TGTGCCAGCAGCTTAGCTACAGACCCACGCGAATTT. Encoded protein: CASSLATDPREF.

The chain carries TRBV6-5 and TRBJ1-1; D remains unclear. Germline V gene sequence: CDR1 MNHEY, CDR2 SVGAGI. CDR3 length: 12 amino acids. V lost 5 bases, J lost 6 bases, and 10 bases lay in between. The CDR3 loop reads CASSSRRAEAFF. In DNA form, the CDR3 reads TGTGCCAGCAGTAGCAGGAGGGCTGAAGCTTTCTTT.

A single count supports this clone. This chain connects TRBV20-1 to TRBJ1-2, with D uncertain. The CDR3 is 10 amino acids. The V gene lost 8 bases and the J gene lost 8 bases, with 12 bases spanning the gap. CDR1 and CDR2 (germline): DFQATT, SNEGSKA (reference sequence). The CDR3 coding sequence is TGCAGTCCCCGCGGAGGGGGCTACACCTTC. Its protein product is CSPRGGGYTF.

The gene calls are TRBV30 and TRBJ2-2; 9 bases are shared with TRBD2. Germline CDR1 and CDR2: GTSNPN and SVGIG (reference sequence). CDR3 size: 13 residues. V trimming: 3 bases; J trimming: 5 bases; junction bases outside the gene matches: 1. The DNA of the CDR3 is TGTGCCTGGAGGCGGGGGGGGACCGGGGAGCTGTTTTTT. It translates to CAWRRGGTGELFF.

On this clone: It is unclear where the CDR3 begins or ends on the DNA, so no DNA is shown, and the CDR3 is as TCRdb lists it. The rearrangement joins TRBV2 to TRBJ2-1; the DNA was not used to check the table's D call, TRBD1. The germline gives CDR1 SNHLY, CDR2 FYNNEI. The CDR3 is 16 amino acids in total, end residues counted. CDR3 in amino acids: CASRTTWGTGIMGGFF.

The chain uses TRBV7-9 and TRBJ2-3, with 10 bases matching TRBD1. CDR1 is SEHNR, CDR2 FQNEAQ, per germline (reference sequence). The CDR3 runs to 15 residues. V dropped 8 bases and J dropped 1; count of bases not matched to a gene: 6. CDR3 sequence reads: CASGDRGRGTDTQYF. CDR3 coding DNA: TGTGCCAGCGGGGACAGGGGTCGGGGCACAGATACGCAGTATTTT.

This chain uses TRBV4-2 with TRBJ1-2; the D is unclear. Trimming pared 4 bases from V and 0 bases from J, leaving 9 bases between. Germline CDR1 reads LGHNA; CDR2 reads YNFKEQ. CDR3 length equals 14 residues. CDR3 DNA: TGTGCCAGCAGCCCCGCTCCAGCTAACTATGGCTACACCTTC. It yields the protein CASSPAPANYGYTF.

V is TRBV15 and J is TRBJ1-5; weak D call: TRBD1 (5 bases). Germline CDR1 LNHNV, CDR2 YYDKDF (reference sequence). Trimming removed 5 bases at V and 3 bases at J, with 11 bases between. This CDR3 spans 14 amino acids. CDR3 DNA: TGTGCCACCAGCCCCGACAGAGTCAATCAGCCCCAGCATTTT. It codes for CATSPDRVNQPQHF.

In its sample, this clone was seen a few times. J is TRBJ1-2 and V is TRBV18; D ambiguous. Trimming stripped 8 bases from V and 3 bases from J, with 13 bases between. Germline CDR1 is KGHSH and CDR2 is LQKENI. CDR3 length equals 13 residues. In nucleotides, the CDR3 is TGTGCCAGCGCGCCGGGGATCGACTATGGCTACACCTTC. It translates to CASAPGIDYGYTF.

The chain carries TRBV5-6 and TRBJ1-2; the D gene is possibly TRBD1 (6 bases). The ends were cut back, 5 bases at V and 4 bases at J, with 18 bases in the middle. Looked up from germline, CDR1 is SGHDT and CDR2 is YYEEEE. CDR3 size: 15 residues. The CDR3 DNA reads TGTGCCAGCAGACCAGCGGGACACGCTGTCTATGGCTACACCTTC. This encodes CASRPAGHAVYGYTF.

In regard to this clone: One end of the junction does not line up with germline, which may come from a read error. The chain links TRBV7-7 to TRBJ2-5; the match to TRBD2 covers 12 bases. The germline V gene has CDR1 SSHAT and CDR2 FNYEAQ (reference sequence). This CDR3 contains 15 residues. The CDR3 DNA reads TGTGCTAGCAGCTCTAGCGGGGGGGCCTCAGAGACCCAGTACTTC. Amino acids: CASSSSGGASETQYF.

This clone was detected only once. The genes are TRBV6-6 and TRBJ2-7; a weak D match, TRBD1 (6 bases). This CDR3 contains 15 residues. Germline CDR1 is MNHNY and CDR2 is SVGAGI (reference sequence). V lost 4 bases and J lost 5, with 18 bases in between. CDR3 sequence (DNA): TGTGCCAGCAGTTCGACGACAGGTCTGGGGGACGAGCAGTACTTC. It translates to CASSSTTGLGDEQYF.

The chain employs TRBV19 and TRBJ1-2; TRBD1 matches at 8 bases. In germline, CDR1 is LNHDA, CDR2 SQIVND (reference sequence). This CDR3 is built from 16 residues. With V trimmed by 3 bases and J by 0 bases, 6 bases remained unmatched. Here the CDR3 DNA reads TGTGCCAGTAGTATTATAGGGACAGGAACTAACTATGGCTACACCTTC. It is translated as CASSIIGTGTNYGYTF.

This clone showed up just a few times. V gene TRBV9 combines with J gene TRBJ2-5, with TRBD2 identical over 10 bases. The CDR3 has 16 amino acids. CDR1 SGDLS and CDR2 YYNGEE come from the germline V gene. V was pared by 1 base and J by 5 bases, with 8 bases of the junction left unmatched. The DNA for the CDR3 is TGTGCCAGCAGCGTAAGCGGGGGGGTTTTTATGGAGACCCAGTACTTC. Translation gives CASSVSGGVFMETQYF.

The chain joins TRBV15 to TRBJ1-2; a weak D match, TRBD1 (6 bases). CDR1 is LNHNV and CDR2 is YYDKDF in the germline V gene (reference sequence). Trimming took 11 bases from V and 6 from J, leaving 25 bases between them. The CDR3 runs 15 residues. CDR3 amino acids: CASTPGGVGPHGYTF. CDR3 bases: TGTGCCTCCACTCCGGGGGGCGTAGGGCCCCATGGCTACACCTTC.

This chain connects TRBV30 to TRBJ1-3; 9 nucleotides align to TRBD1. Germline V gives CDR1 GTSNPN, CDR2 SVGIG (reference sequence). With V trimmed by 1 base and J by 2 bases, 3 bases remained unmatched. The CDR3 runs 15 residues. The CDR3 DNA reads as TGTGCCTGGAGTGGGGACAGGGCGGCTGGAAACACCATATATTTT. Its protein product is CAWSGDRAAGNTIYF.